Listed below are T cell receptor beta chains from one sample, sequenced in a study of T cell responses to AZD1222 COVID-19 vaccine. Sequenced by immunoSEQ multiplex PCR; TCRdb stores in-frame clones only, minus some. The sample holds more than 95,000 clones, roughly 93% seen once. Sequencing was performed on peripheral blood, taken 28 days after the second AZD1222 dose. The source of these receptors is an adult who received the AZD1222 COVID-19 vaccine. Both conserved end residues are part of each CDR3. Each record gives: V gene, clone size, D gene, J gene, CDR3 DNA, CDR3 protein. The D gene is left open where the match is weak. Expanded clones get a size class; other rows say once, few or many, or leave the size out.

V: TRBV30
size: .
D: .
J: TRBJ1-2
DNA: TGTGCCTGGAGTCAGGGAGGCGCGGGCGGCTACACCTTC
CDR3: CAWSQGGAGGYTF

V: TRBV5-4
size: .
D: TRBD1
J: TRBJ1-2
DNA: TGTGCCAGCAGCTCAGAGGCGGGACAGAGGCCGAACACCTTC
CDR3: CASSSEAGQRPNTF

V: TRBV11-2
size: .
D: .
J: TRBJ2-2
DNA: TGTGCCAGCAGCTTACCCGCGAACACCGGGGAGCTGTTTTTT
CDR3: CASSLPANTGELFF

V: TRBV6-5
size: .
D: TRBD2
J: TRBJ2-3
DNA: TGTGCCAGCAGTTCGGGGGGGTATACAGATACGCAGTATTTT
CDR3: CASSSGGYTDTQYF

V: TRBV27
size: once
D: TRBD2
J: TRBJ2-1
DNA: TGTGCCAGCAGTTCCCGGAAAAGCGGGGTGTACAATGAGCAGTTCTTC
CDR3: CASSSRKSGVYNEQFF

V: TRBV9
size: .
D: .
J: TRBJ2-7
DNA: TGTGCCAGCAGCGTCGGGACCGGAGCTGTTTACGAGCAGTACTTC
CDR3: CASSVGTGAVYEQYF

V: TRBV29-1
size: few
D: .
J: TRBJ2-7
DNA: TGCAGCGGGGGGACGGGAGAGGGTTCCGAGCAGTACTTC
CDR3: CSGGTGEGSEQYF

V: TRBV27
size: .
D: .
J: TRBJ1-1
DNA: TGTGCCAGCAGCCTAGGGATCGCGGCTGAAGCTTTCTTT
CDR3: CASSLGIAAEAFF

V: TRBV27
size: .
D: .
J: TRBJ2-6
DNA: TGTGCCAGCAGTTTATCGTTCTGGGACCCAACCCTCTCTGGGGCCAACGTCCTGACTTTC
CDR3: CASSLSFWDPTLSGANVLTF

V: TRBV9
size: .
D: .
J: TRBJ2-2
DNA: TGTGCCAGCAGCGTCCAGACAGGTCCCACCGGGGAGCTGTTTTTT
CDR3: CASSVQTGPTGELFF

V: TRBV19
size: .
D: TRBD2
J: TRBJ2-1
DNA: TGTGCCAGTAGTAGGACTAGTGGTAATTACAATGAGCAGTTCTTC
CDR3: CASSRTSGNYNEQFF

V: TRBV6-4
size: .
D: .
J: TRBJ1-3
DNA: TGTGCCAGCAGTGACTCTCTCTGGGTTTCTGGAAACACCATATATTTT
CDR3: CASSDSLWVSGNTIYF

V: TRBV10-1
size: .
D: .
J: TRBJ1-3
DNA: TGCGCCAGCACGGTTGGGTCTGGAAACACCATATATTTT
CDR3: CASTVGSGNTIYF

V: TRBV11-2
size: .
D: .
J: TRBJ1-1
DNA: TGTGCCAGCAGCTTCCGACCGCCAGAAGCTTTCTTT
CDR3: CASSFRPPEAFF

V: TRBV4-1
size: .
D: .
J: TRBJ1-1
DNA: TGCGCCAGCAGCCAAGTTGCTAGGGGGAGAACTGAAGCTTTCTTT
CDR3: CASSQVARGRTEAFF

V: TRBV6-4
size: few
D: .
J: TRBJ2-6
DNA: TGTGCCAGCAGTGACTCCTCCGGGGTCGGGGCCAACGTCCTGACTTTC
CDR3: CASSDSSGVGANVLTF

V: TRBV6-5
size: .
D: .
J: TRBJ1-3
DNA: TGTGCCAGCAGTTACTCGAAAGCAGGACCAAACACCATATATTTT
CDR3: CASSYSKAGPNTIYF

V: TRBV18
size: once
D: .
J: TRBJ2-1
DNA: TGTGCCAGCTCACCTCGAACAGGAATGCCAGACAATGAGCAGTTCTTC
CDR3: CASSPRTGMPDNEQFF

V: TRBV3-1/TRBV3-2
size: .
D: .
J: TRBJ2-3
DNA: TGTGCCAGCAGCCGAGATACAACTCTCACAGATACGCAGTATTTT
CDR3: CASSRDTTLTDTQYF

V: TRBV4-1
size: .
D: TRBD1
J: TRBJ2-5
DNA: TGCGCCAGCAGCCGACCAACAGGGGGGCAAGAGACCCAGTACTTC
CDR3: CASSRPTGGQETQYF

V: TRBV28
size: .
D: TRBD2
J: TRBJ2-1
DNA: TGTGCCAGCAGTACCATAGCGGGAGGGTACAATGAGCAGTTCTTC
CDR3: CASSTIAGGYNEQFF

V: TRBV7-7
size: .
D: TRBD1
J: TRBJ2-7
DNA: TGTGCCAGCAGCCCTAACCAGGGGGACACCTACGAGCAGTACTTC
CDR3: CASSPNQGDTYEQYF

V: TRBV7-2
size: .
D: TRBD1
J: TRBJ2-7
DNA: TGTGCCAGCAGCAGGGGCGGCGCAGGGGGCTACGAGCAGTACTTC
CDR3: CASSRGGAGGYEQYF

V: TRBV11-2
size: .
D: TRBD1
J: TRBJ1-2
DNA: TGTGCCAGCAGCATAGCTCCGGGACAGGGGAACTATGGCTACACCTTC
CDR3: CASSIAPGQGNYGYTF

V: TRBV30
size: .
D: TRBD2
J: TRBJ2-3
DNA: TGTGCCTGGAGGACTAGCGGGGGAATGGGGACGCAGTATTTT
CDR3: CAWRTSGGMGTQYF

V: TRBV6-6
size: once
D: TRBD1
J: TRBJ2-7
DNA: TGTGCCAGCAGTTCCTCACAGGGGCGGGCCTACGAGCAGTACTTC
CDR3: CASSSSQGRAYEQYF

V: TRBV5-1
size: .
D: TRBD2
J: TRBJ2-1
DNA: TGCGCCAGCGGGAAGCGGGAGCCCTACAATGAGCAGTTCTTC
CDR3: CASGKREPYNEQFF

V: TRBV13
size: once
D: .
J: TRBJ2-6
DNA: TGTGCCAGCAGCTTAGGCCGGACGCGGGCCAACGTCCTGACTTTC
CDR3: CASSLGRTRANVLTF

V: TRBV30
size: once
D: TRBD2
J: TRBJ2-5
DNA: TGTGCCTGGAGTCCCCCGTTTAGCGGGAGGGCCGGAGAGACCCAGTACTTC
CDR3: CAWSPPFSGRAGETQYF

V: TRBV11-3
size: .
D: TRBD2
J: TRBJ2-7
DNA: TGTGCCAGCAGCTTAGGGGCGGGACTAGAAAACGAGCAGTACTTC
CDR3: CASSLGAGLENEQYF

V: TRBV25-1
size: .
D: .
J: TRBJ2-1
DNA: TGTGCCAGCAGTGCGGGACTCCCGGGTGAGCAGTTCTTC
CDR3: CASSAGLPGEQFF

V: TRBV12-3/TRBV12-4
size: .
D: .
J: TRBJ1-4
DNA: TGTGCCAGCAGCCGACAGCAAAATGAAAAACTGTTTTTT
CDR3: CASSRQQNEKLFF

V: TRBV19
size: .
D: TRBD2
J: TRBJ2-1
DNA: TGTGCCAGTACCACGCGGGGGGCTAGCGGGACCCCAGGGGAGCAGTTCTTC
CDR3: CASTTRGASGTPGEQFF

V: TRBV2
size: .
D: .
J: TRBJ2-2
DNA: TGTGCCAGCAGTGAGCGGGGTAACACCGGGGAGCTGTTTTTT
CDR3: CASSERGNTGELFF

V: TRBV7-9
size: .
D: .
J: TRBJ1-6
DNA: TGTGCCAGCAGGACAGGAGAAACAAATTCACCCCTCCACTTT
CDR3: CASRTGETNSPLHF